The 15 T cell receptor beta chains reported below all come from one sample, sequenced in a study of blood T cells in healthy people across ages. A second 7 to 11 cycle PCR used barcoded and J-beta primers. TCRdb reprocessed the 5' RACE reads with MiXCR, giving one entry per CDR3 protein. The table shows roughly 1 million distinct CDR3 sequences, with under 30% occurring only once. Separately, the same data were catalogued under a study of T cells of mothers and their children.

Material for sequencing was blood. These receptor sequences come from a girl aged 2-10 years in good health.

This chain links TRBV20-1 with TRBJ2-7; D unclear. Germline assignment: CDR1 DFQATT and CDR2 SNEGSKA (reference sequence). The CDR3 spans 12 residues. V lost 0 bases and J lost 4, with 7 bases in between. The CDR3 nucleotides read TGCAGTGCTAGAGATGTTTGGTACGAGCAGTACTTC. This codes for CSARDVWYEQYF.

Only a few counts were recorded for this clonotype. This chain links TRBV6-5 with TRBJ2-7, with TRBD2 matching 13 bases. The CDR3 loop spans 15 amino acids. Per the germline V gene, CDR1 is MNHEY and CDR2 is SVGAGI. The V gene end was trimmed by 6 bases and the J gene end by 7 bases; junction bases not matched to a gene: 9. CDR3 amino acids: CASSVTSGGPGEQYF. The CDR3 DNA sequence: TGTGCCAGCAGCGTGACTAGCGGGGGGCCAGGGGAGCAGTACTTC.

This clonotype was observed a handful of times. The chain joins TRBV7-9 to TRBJ1-3; D ambiguous. Trimming removed 3 bases from V and 0 bases from J, with 12 bases in between. Germline V lookup: CDR1 SEHNR, CDR2 FQNEAQ (reference sequence). This CDR3 spans 16 amino acids. The CDR3 spells CASSLVQTISGNTIYF. CDR3 bases: TGTGCCAGCAGCTTGGTTCAGACGATCTCTGGAAACACCATATATTTT.

The genes are TRBV11-2 and TRBJ2-1; TRBD2 might be the D (6 bases). This CDR3 spans 12 amino acids. The germline V and J ends were trimmed by 6 bases and 13 bases, with 16 bases remaining between them. CDR1 is SGHAT and CDR2 is FQNNGV in the germline V gene. CDR3 loop: CASRGGPSNQFF. The CDR3 DNA sequence: TGTGCCAGCAGAGGAGGGCCCTCTAATCAGTTCTTC.

The chain carries TRBV24-1 and TRBJ1-2; 8 nucleotides align to TRBD1. Germline loops: CDR1 KGHDR, CDR2 SFDVKD. The V gene end was trimmed by 0 bases and the J gene end by 3 bases; junction bases not matched to a gene: 2. The CDR3 runs 15 residues. The CDR3 loop is CATSDLQGADYGYTF. DNA for the CDR3: TGTGCCACCAGTGATTTGCAGGGGGCGGACTATGGCTACACCTTC.

The chain employs TRBV9 and TRBJ2-1; D call uncertain. The CDR3 is 13 amino acids. V lost 2 bases and J 8 bases, leaving 11 bases between the germline ends. Germline CDR1 and CDR2: SGDLS and YYNGEE. The CDR3 nucleotides read TGTGCCAGCAGCGTCGGCCTCGTCTATGAGCAGTTCTTC. As protein: CASSVGLVYEQFF.

The V gene is TRBV9, the J gene TRBJ2-3; TRBD1 matches 9 bases. The germline V gene has CDR1 SGDLS and CDR2 YYNGEE. This CDR3 is 16 amino acids long. V shed 0 bases, J shed 4 bases, and the junction held 6 bases outside the gene matches. CDR3 amino acids: CASSVARDRDPDTQYF. The CDR3, as DNA: TGTGCCAGCAGCGTAGCGAGGGACAGGGACCCAGATACGCAGTATTTT.

The chain couples TRBV12-3 or TRBV12-4 to TRBJ2-4; 11 bases map to TRBD2. CDR3 length: 19 amino acids. V shed 2 bases, J shed 9 bases, and the junction held 18 bases outside the gene matches. This chain's CDR3 is CASSLIGSGLAGGLGIQYF. DNA of the CDR3: TGTGCCAGCAGTTTAATTGGTTCTGGGCTAGCGGGAGGCTTGGGCATTCAGTACTTC.

The rearrangement joins TRBV4-1 to TRBJ2-1; no clear D gene. CDR3 length equals 16 residues. V lost 0 bases to trimming and J lost 0 bases, with 9 bases between them. Germline V gene data show CDR1 as MGHRA and CDR2 as YSYEKL. The DNA for the CDR3 is TGCGCCAGCAGCCAAGAGGCCGCTAGCTCCTACAATGAGCAGTTCTTC. Protein: CASSQEAASSYNEQFF.

This clonotype has just a few counts. This chain links TRBV3-1 with TRBJ2-1, with 12 bases fitting TRBD2. The CDR3 runs to 16 residues. The germline CDR1 and CDR2 sequences are LGHDT and YNNKEL (reference sequence). With 1 base clipped from V and 7 bases from J, the junction kept 5 bases outside the gene matches. CDR3 DNA sequence: TGTGCCAGCAGCCAAGGACTAGCGGGAGTTAAGAATGAGCAGTTCTTC. The encoded protein is CASSQGLAGVKNEQFF.

The rearrangement uses TRBV10-3 and TRBJ2-3; 7 nucleotides agree with TRBD1. Germline CDR1 is ENHRY and CDR2 is SYGVKD. With 6 bases clipped from V and 4 bases from J, the junction kept 4 bases outside the gene matches. CDR3 size: 13 residues. CDR3 in amino acids: CAISDRAPDTQYF. The CDR3 coding sequence is TGTGCCATCAGCGACAGGGCGCCAGATACGCAGTATTTT.

This clonotype has just a few counts. The V gene is TRBV29-1, the J gene TRBJ2-1, with TRBD2 identical over 12 bases. In germline, CDR1 is SQVTM, CDR2 ANQGSEA. Unmatched junction bases numbered 9, after V lost 0 bases and J lost 0 bases. This CDR3 is 19 amino acids long. CDR3 residues: CSVEDLLAGGLSSYNEQFF. The DNA of the CDR3 is TGCAGCGTTGAAGATCTTCTAGCGGGAGGGCTCAGCTCCTACAATGAGCAGTTCTTC.

The rearrangement joins TRBV7-2 to TRBJ2-1, with TRBD2 as a possible D gene (6 bases). Germline V gene lookup returns CDR1 SGHTA and CDR2 FQGNSA. This CDR3 contains 15 residues. V lost 7 bases and J 1 base, leaving 14 bases between the germline ends. This CDR3 is CASTMDYLSYNEQFF. CDR3 DNA sequence: TGTGCCAGCACCATGGACTACCTTTCCTACAATGAGCAGTTCTTC.

The rearrangement links TRBV12-3 or TRBV12-4 to TRBJ1-2; D unresolved. CDR3 length: 12 amino acids. The ends were cut back, 7 bases at V and 4 bases at J, with 10 bases in the middle. For the CDR3, the DNA is TGTGCCAGCACCTCGGCCGGCTATGGCTACACCTTC. This encodes CASTSAGYGYTF.

CDR3 DNA sequence: TGTGCCAGCAGTCATCGTGGAAACACCATATATTTT. It codes for CASSHRGNTIYF. The chain links TRBV11-2 to TRBJ1-3; unclear D gene. V gave up 6 bases and J gave up 3 bases, with 6 bases separating them. Germline values: CDR1 SGHAT, CDR2 FQNNGV. The CDR3 length is 12 residues.